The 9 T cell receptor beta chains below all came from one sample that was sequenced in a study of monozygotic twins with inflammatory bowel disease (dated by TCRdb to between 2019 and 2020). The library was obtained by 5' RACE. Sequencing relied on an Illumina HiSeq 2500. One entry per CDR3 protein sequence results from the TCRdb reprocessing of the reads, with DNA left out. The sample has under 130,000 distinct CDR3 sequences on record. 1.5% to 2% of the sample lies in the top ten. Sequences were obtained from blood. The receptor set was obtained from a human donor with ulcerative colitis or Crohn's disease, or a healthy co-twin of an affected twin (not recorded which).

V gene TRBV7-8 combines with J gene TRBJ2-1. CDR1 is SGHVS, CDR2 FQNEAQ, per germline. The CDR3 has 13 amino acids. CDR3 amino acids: CASSLVGSHEQFF.

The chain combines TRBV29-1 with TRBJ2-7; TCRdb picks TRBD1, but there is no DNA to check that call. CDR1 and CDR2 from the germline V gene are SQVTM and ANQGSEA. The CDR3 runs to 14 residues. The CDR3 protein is CSVEETGMSYEQYF.

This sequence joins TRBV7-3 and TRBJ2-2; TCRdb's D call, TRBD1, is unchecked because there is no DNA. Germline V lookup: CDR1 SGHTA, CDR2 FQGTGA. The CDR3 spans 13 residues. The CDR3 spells CASITGNTGELFF.

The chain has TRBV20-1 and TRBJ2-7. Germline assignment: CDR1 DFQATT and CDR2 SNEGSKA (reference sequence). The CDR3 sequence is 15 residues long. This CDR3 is CSALIIARFSYEQYF.

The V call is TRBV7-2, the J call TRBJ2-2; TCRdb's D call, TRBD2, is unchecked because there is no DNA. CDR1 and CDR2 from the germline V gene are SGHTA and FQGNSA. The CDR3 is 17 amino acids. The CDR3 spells CASSLVGTSGNTGELFF. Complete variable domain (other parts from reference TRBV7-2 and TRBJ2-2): GAGVSQSPSNKVTEKGKDVELRCDPISGHTALYWYRQSLGQGLEFLIYFQGNSAPDKSGLPSDRFSAERTGGSVSTLTIQRTQQEDSAVYLCASSLVGTSGNTGELFFGEGSRLTVL.

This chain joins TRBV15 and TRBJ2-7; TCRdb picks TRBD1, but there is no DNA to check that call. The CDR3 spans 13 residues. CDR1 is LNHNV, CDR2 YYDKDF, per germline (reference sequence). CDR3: CATSSQDSYEQYF.

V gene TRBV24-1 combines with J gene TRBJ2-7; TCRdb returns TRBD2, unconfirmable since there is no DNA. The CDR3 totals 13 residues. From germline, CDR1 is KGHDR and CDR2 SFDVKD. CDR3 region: CATSGTSGYEQYF.

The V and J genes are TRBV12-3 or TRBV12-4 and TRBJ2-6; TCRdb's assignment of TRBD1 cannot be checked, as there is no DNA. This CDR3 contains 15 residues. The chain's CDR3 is CASSLDRGGANVLTF.

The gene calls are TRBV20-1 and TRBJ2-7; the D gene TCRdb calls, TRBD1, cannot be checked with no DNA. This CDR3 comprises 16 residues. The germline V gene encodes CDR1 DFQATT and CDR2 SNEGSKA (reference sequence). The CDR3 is CSARSQLGDSSYEQYF.